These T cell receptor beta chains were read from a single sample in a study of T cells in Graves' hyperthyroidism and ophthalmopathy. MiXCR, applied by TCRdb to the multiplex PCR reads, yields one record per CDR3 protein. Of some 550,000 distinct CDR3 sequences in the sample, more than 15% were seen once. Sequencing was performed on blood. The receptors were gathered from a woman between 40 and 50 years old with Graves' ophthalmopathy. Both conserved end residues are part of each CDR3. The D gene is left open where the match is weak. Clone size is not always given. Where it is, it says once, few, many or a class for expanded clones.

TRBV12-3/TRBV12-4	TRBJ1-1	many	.	CASSLTTNTEAFF	TGTGCCAGCAGCTTGACCACGAACACTGAAGCTTTCTTT
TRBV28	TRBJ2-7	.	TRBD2	CASSSGLPKYEQYF	TGTGCCAGCAGTTCGGGACTACCGAAGTACGAGCAGTACTTC
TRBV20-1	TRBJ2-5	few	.	CSARPRGVGSRETQYF	TGCAGTGCTAGACCCCGGGGCGTGGGGTCGAGAGAGACCCAGTACTTC
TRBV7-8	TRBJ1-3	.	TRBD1	CASSPRGQGLPGNTIYF	TGTGCCAGCAGCCCGAGGGGGCAGGGCCTCCCTGGAAACACCATATATTTT
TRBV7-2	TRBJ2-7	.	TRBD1	CASSSFRDRVYEQYF	TGTGCCAGCAGCTCCTTCCGGGACAGGGTCTACGAGCAGTACTTC
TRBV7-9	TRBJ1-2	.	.	CAGGGGTVNYGYTF	TGTGCCGGAGGAGGTGGCACAGTTAACTATGGCTACACCTTC
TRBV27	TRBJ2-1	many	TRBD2	CASRAPRLAGAIYHNEQFF	TGTGCCAGCAGGGCCCCACGGCTAGCGGGAGCGATCTACCACAATGAGCAGTTCTTC
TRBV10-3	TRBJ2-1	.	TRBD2	CAISGSGTSGYNEQFF	TGTGCCATCAGTGGGTCCGGGACTAGCGGCTACAATGAGCAGTTCTTC
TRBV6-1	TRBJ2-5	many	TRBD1	CASSDGGTGQETQYF	TGTGCCAGCAGCGATGGGGGGACAGGGCAAGAGACCCAGTACTTC
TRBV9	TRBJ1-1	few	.	CASSVSDGFSLEAFF	TGTGCCAGCAGCGTAAGTGACGGGTTCTCCCTTGAAGCTTTCTTT
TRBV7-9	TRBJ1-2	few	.	CASTRSLPNYGYTF	TGTGCCAGCACCCGGTCCCTACCAAACTATGGCTACACCTTC
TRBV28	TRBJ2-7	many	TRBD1	CASSPTRTGRYEQYF	TGTGCCAGCAGTCCCACCAGGACAGGGCGCTACGAGCAGTACTTC
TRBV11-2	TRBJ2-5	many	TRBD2	CASTLVKTSGQETQYF	TGTGCCAGCACCTTAGTCAAGACTAGCGGCCAAGAGACCCAGTACTTC
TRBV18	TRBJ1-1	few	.	CASSPGVQYTEAFF	TGTGCCAGCTCACCAGGTGTGCAGTACACTGAAGCTTTCTTT
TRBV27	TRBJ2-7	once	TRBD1	CASSSTGHYSYEQYF	TGTGCCAGCAGTTCGACAGGGCACTACTCCTACGAGCAGTACTTC
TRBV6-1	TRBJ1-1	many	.	CASSTPGMNTEAFF	TGTGCCAGCAGTACCCCGGGGATGAACACTGAAGCTTTCTTT
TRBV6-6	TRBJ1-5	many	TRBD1	CASSYGQVILSNQPQHF	TGTGCCAGCAGTTACGGACAGGTTATACTTAGCAATCAGCCCCAGCATTTT
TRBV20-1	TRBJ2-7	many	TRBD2	CSARDLAGVYYEQYF	TGCAGTGCTAGAGATCTAGCGGGAGTGTACTACGAGCAGTACTTC
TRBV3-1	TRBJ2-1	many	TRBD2	CASSQDRLAGRNEQFF	TGTGCCAGCAGCCAAGATAGGCTAGCGGGGAGGAATGAGCAGTTCTTC
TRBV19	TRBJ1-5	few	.	CASNPQAYQPQHF	TGTGCCAGTAACCCACAGGCGTATCAGCCCCAGCATTTT